These T cell receptor beta chains were read from a single sample in a study of early T cells in non-severe SARS-CoV-2 infection. Using its own MiXCR run on the 5' RACE reads, TCRdb lists one record per CDR3 protein. Of tens of thousands of distinct CDR3 sequences listed, roughly 9% are singletons. Sequences were obtained from whole blood. The receptors originated from an adult who was a healthcare worker with PCR-confirmed SARS-CoV-2 infection or an uninfected control (not recorded which). The CDR3 runs from the conserved cysteine through the conserved F or W. Each record gives: J gene, clone size, D gene, V gene, CDR3 protein, CDR3 DNA. A D gene is named only where the DNA matches it firmly. Clone size, where shown, is once, few, many, or a class for clones that have expanded.

TRBJ2-1 | many | TRBD1 | TRBV4-1 | CASSAQGVSSNEQFF | TGCGCCAGCAGCGCTCAGGGGGTGTCTAGCAATGAGCAGTTCTTC
TRBJ1-2 | few | TRBD1 | TRBV3-1 | CASSQRTGSYGYTF | TGTGCCAGCAGCCAACGGACAGGGAGTTATGGCTACACCTTC
TRBJ2-2 | few | - | TRBV19 | CASSSGNLNTGELFF | TGTGCCAGTAGTAGTGGCAACCTGAACACCGGGGAGCTGTTTTTT
TRBJ2-5 | many | - | TRBV7-6 | CASSGRQETQYF | TGTGCCAGCAGCGGACGCCAAGAGACCCAGTACTTC
TRBJ1-4 | - | - | TRBV5-1 | CASSSTGTVATNEKLFF | TGCGCCAGCAGCTCTACCGGGACGGTGGCAACTAATGAAAAACTGTTTTTT
TRBJ2-3 | many | TRBD2 | TRBV5-1 | CASSISGAGTDTQYF | TGCGCCAGCAGCATTAGCGGGGCGGGCACAGATACGCAGTATTTT
TRBJ2-1 | many | TRBD2 | TRBV7-6 | CASSLAGGGNEQFF | TGTGCCAGCTCGCTAGCGGGGGGCGGGAATGAGCAGTTCTTC
TRBJ2-7 | few | TRBD1 | TRBV19 | CASSIGDRVGEQYF | TGTGCCAGTAGTATAGGGGACAGGGTAGGGGAGCAGTACTTC
TRBJ2-7 | few | - | TRBV5-1 | CASSLFGGPYEQYF | TGCGCCAGCAGCTTGTTTGGAGGGCCCTACGAGCAGTACTTC
TRBJ1-2 | - | - | TRBV29-1 | CSAAQGPDYGYTF | TGCAGCGCAGCCCAGGGTCCGGACTATGGCTACACCTTC
TRBJ2-7 | many | - | TRBV2 | CAVNSGPLTYEQYF | TGTGCCGTAAATTCAGGTCCCCTTACCTACGAGCAGTACTTC
TRBJ2-3 | many | - | TRBV12-5 | CASGLDRPFYTDTQYF | TGTGCTAGTGGCCTTGACAGGCCTTTCTACACAGATACGCAGTATTTT
TRBJ1-5 | many | - | TRBV5-1 | CASSPEGNQPQHF | TGCGCCAGCAGCCCGGAGGGCAATCAGCCCCAGCATTTT